These 13 T cell receptor beta chains share one sample of origin, sequenced in a study of early T cells in non-severe SARS-CoV-2 infection. TCRdb reanalysed the 5' RACE reads using MiXCR and keeps one entry per CDR3 protein. The table has some 67,000 distinct CDR3 sequences, less than 15% seen once. The sample comprised whole blood. These receptors all come from an adult who was a healthcare worker with PCR-confirmed SARS-CoV-2 infection or an uninfected control (not recorded which).

This clonotype was seen a handful of times. This chain uses TRBV14 with TRBJ2-1; D unresolved. The germline gives CDR1 SGHDN, CDR2 FVKESK. This CDR3 has 17 amino acids. V shed 3 bases and J shed 4 bases, with 19 bases lying between them. In DNA form, the CDR3 reads TGTGCCAGCAGCCAGCCTCCTTTCGGGCTATCATACAATGAGCAGTTCTTC. Protein: CASSQPPFGLSYNEQFF.

This clonotype was detected a few times. The CDR3 nucleotides read TGCGCCAGCAGCTTGGTGGGGAGTGCAACTAATGAAAAACTGTTTTTT. It codes for CASSLVGSATNEKLFF. The chain combines TRBV5-1 with TRBJ1-4; no reliable D call. This CDR3 region has 16 residues. V shed 0 bases and J shed 0 bases, with 9 bases lying between them. Per the germline V gene, CDR1 is SGHRS and CDR2 is YFSETQ.

This clonotype was seen ten or more times. V and J are TRBV18 and TRBJ2-7, with D perhaps matching TRBD1 (5 bases). The CDR3 consists of 15 residues. The germline CDR1 and CDR2 sequences are KGHSH and LQKENI. V was pared by 3 bases and J by 1 base, with 13 bases between. The CDR3 bases are TGTGCCAGCTCACCTATTCCAGGGTCTTCCTACGAGCAGTACTTC. It translates to CASSPIPGSSYEQYF.

This clonotype was seen repeatedly, ten times or more. The rearrangement joins TRBV30 to TRBJ1-5, with D unresolved. The germline V gene has CDR1 GTSNPN and CDR2 SVGIG (reference sequence). The CDR3 runs 13 residues. V lost 2 bases and J lost 2, with 7 bases in between. In nucleotides, the CDR3 is TGTGCCTGGAGTTCCGGGGGCAATCAGCCCCAGCATTTT. This translates into CAWSSGGNQPQHF.

At least ten counts were recorded for this clonotype. The V and J genes are TRBV11-2 and TRBJ2-3; 13 positions agree with TRBD2. This CDR3 has 17 residues. Germline assignment: CDR1 SGHAT and CDR2 FQNNGV. V was pared by 5 bases and J by 1 base, with 6 bases of the junction left unmatched. CDR3 loop: CASSLTSGGLGTDTQYF. The CDR3, as DNA: TGTGCCAGCAGCCTGACTAGCGGGGGGCTCGGCACAGATACGCAGTATTTT.

This clonotype was observed a handful of times. The chain has TRBV3-1 and TRBJ2-7; D may be TRBD1 (5 bases). The CDR3 totals 13 residues. Germline V lookup: CDR1 LGHDT, CDR2 YNNKEL (reference sequence). Deletions cut 3 bases from V and 2 bases from J, with 8 bases between. The CDR3 protein is CASSHLDTYEQYF. The CDR3 DNA sequence: TGTGCCAGCAGCCATCTGGACACCTACGAGCAGTACTTC.

The rearrangement joins TRBV3-1 to TRBJ2-1; TRBD2 matches at 9 bases. This CDR3 is 15 amino acids long. The V gene end was trimmed by 5 bases and the J gene end by 4 bases; junction bases not matched to a gene: 6. CDR1 and CDR2 (germline): LGHDT, YNNKEL (reference sequence). CDR3 region: CASSSLAGAYNEQFF. CDR3 DNA sequence: TGTGCCAGCAGCTCGTTAGCGGGAGCTTACAATGAGCAGTTCTTC.

The chain joins TRBV7-6 to TRBJ2-1; possibly TRBD1 for D (6 bases). CDR1 is SGHVS and CDR2 is FNYEAQ in the germline V gene. The length of the CDR3 is 15 residues. Trimming removed 4 bases from V and 5 bases from J, with 15 bases in between. CDR3 loop: CASSSRTGTNNEQFF. The CDR3 DNA is TGTGCCAGCAGCTCTAGAACGGGGACAAACAATGAGCAGTTCTTC.

This clonotype was counted many times. This chain links TRBV7-2 with TRBJ1-5; D is unresolved. The CDR3 covers 15 residues. V dropped 5 bases and J dropped 1 base, with 12 bases sitting between them. CDR1 is SGHTA and CDR2 is FQGNSA in the germline V gene. DNA for the CDR3: TGTGCCAGCAGCCTGAAGTCTAGCAGCAATCAGCCCCAGCATTTT. Amino acid sequence: CASSLKSSSNQPQHF.

CDR3 protein: CASRPTALVEETQYF. The CDR3 coding sequence is TGTGCCAGCAGACCCACAGCACTAGTTGAAGAGACCCAGTACTTC. This chain connects TRBV5-4 to TRBJ2-5; TRBD2 might be the D (5 bases). Trimming shortened V by 5 bases and J by 3 bases, and 17 bases separated the two germline ends. Germline CDR1 SGHNT, CDR2 YYREEE (reference sequence). This CDR3 is 15 amino acids long.

This clonotype has a handful of counts. The chain combines TRBV18 with TRBJ2-6; the match to TRBD1 covers 7 bases. Germline trimming cut 4 bases from V and 0 bases from J; bases unmatched to any gene: 6. This CDR3 comprises 17 residues. Germline V gene lookup returns CDR1 KGHSH and CDR2 LQKENI. DNA for the CDR3: TGTGCCAGCTCACGCAATTGGGACAGCTCTGGGGCCAACGTCCTGACTTTC. Translated: CASSRNWDSSGANVLTF. Full variable domain (missing parts from reference TRBV18 and TRBJ2-6): NAGVMQNPRHLVRRRGQEARLRCSPMKGHSHVYWYRQLPEEGLKFMVYLQKENIIDESGMPKERFSAEFPKEGPSILRIQQVVRGDSAAYFCASSRNWDSSGANVLTFGAGSRLTVL.

The genes are TRBV24-1 and TRBJ1-5, with D unclear. Per the germline V gene, CDR1 is KGHDR and CDR2 is SFDVKD. The CDR3 has 12 residues. The V end was cut by 4 bases, the J end by 4 bases, with 4 bases between. The CDR3 nucleotides read TGTGCCACCAGTGACAGTAATCAGCCCCAGCATTTT. Residues: CATSDSNQPQHF.

This clonotype was detected many times. The chain employs TRBV13 and TRBJ1-1, with D possibly matching TRBD1 (6 bases). The germline gives CDR1 PRHDT, CDR2 FYEKMQ (reference sequence). Trimming cost V 4 bases and J 2 bases, with 14 bases left between them. CDR3 length: 15 amino acids. In nucleotides, the CDR3 is TGTGCCAGCAGCTCTCCACAGGGCTTTAACACTGAAGCTTTCTTT. This gives the protein CASSSPQGFNTEAFF. Drawing the rest from reference TRBV13 and TRBJ1-1, the complete variable domain is AAGVIQSPRHLIKEKRETATLKCYPIPRHDTVYWYQQGPGQDPQFLISFYEKMQSDKGSIPDRFSAQQFSDYHSELNMSSLELGDSALYFCASSSPQGFNTEAFFGQGTRLTVV.